This T cell receptor (beta chain) appears in the sequencing data of a study of T-cell reconstitution after alpha-beta-depleted transplantation in children. It was with unique molecular identifiers that the TCRbeta library was prepared. MiXCR was run by TCRdb on the PCR reads, yielding one entry per CDR3 protein. Of about 72,000 distinct CDR3 sequences detected, around 6.6% appear once; the ten largest clones hold around 2.4%. The CDR3 extends over 14 amino acids. V was trimmed by 5 bases and J by 1 base, leaving 11 bases between them. Germline V lookup: CDR1 SEHNR, CDR2 FQNEAQ (reference sequence). The sequence derives from a human donor who donated a stem cell graft to a child with acute lymphoblastic leukemia. Here the sequenced sample was PBMCs from the stem cell graft donor, taken from the stem cell graft. The chain has TRBV7-9 and TRBJ1-1, with D perhaps matching TRBD1 (5 bases). The DNA for the CDR3 is TGTGCCAGCAGCGGGGGTACAGGGAACACTGAAGCTTTCTTT. It translates to CASSGGTGNTEAFF. Looking up the rest from reference TRBV7-9 and TRBJ1-1 gives the full variable domain: DTGVSQNPRHKITKRGQNVTFRCDPISEHNRLYWYRQTLGQGPEFLTYFQNEAQLEKSRLLSDRFSAERPKGSFSTLEIQRTEQGDSAMYLCASSGGTGNTEAFFGQGTRLTVV.